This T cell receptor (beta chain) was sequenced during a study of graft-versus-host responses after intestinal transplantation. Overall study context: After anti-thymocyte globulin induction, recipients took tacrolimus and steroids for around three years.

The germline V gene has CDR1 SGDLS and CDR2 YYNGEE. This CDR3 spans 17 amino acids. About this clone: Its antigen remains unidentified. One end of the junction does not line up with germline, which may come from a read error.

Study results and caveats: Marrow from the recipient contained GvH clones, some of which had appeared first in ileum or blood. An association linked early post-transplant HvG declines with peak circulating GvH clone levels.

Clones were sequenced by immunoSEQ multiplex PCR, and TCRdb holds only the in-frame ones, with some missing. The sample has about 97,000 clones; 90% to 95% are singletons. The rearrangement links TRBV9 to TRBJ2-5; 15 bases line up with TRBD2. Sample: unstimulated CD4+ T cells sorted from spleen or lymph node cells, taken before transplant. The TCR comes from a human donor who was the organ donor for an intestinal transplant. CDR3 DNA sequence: TGTACCAGCAGCGTAGCAGGACTAGCGGGGGGGCAAGAGACCCAGTACTTC. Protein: CTSSVAGLAGGQETQYF.